The T cell receptor beta chain described here comes from a study of CD8+ T cells in alopecia areata. About the research overall: Tofacitinib exposure lasted 6 to 18 months, followed by 6 months off drug.

As for this clone: Its antigen is unidentified.

V dropped 0 bases and J dropped 2 bases, with 6 bases sitting between them. The CDR3 loop spans 14 amino acids. CDR1 is SGHDN, CDR2 FVKESK, per germline. Regarding the study as a whole: Scalp clonality and expanded CD8+ clones among the top 100 fell significantly with tofacitinib. Higher clonality was seen in lesional scalp than in normal scalp, especially in alopecia totalis/universalis.

Described treatment: oral pan-JAK inhibitor, 5-10 mg twice daily. As the sequencing template, cDNA was produced by extracting RNA and reverse transcribing it. Libraries were prepared by immunoSEQ multiplex PCR; TCRdb keeps only in-frame clonotypes and omits some of them. The sample records about 87,000 clones, about three quarters being singletons. The source was CD8+ T cells sorted from blood, collected between weeks 43 and 45, from a patient treated with tofacitinib. The sequence came from a human donor with alopecia areata. V gene TRBV14 combines with J gene TRBJ2-3; D is uncertain. CDR3 protein: CASSQEGFTDTQYF. The CDR3 nucleotides read TGTGCCAGCAGCCAAGAAGGTTTCACAGATACGCAGTATTTT.